A single T cell receptor (beta chain) is shown here with its context. The data derive from a study of blood T cell repertoires in COVID-19. Study-level information: Acute and convalescent COVID-19 specimens originated in the United States, Italy and Spain. T cells, B-cell-depleted T cells, or PBMCs supplied cDNA or gDNA.

Original data processing: Reference gene primers were amplified, and this amplification served to estimate nucleated cell counts. TCRdb's table, derived via immunoSEQ multiplex PCR, lists solely in-frame clones and lacks some. The DNA was the basis for D and trimming; V, J and clone size are from that table. The table records approximately 140,000 clones, around 87% of them present only once. Per the germline V gene, CDR1 is LNHDA and CDR2 is SQIVND (reference sequence). Losses at the gene ends were 9 bases for V and 2 bases for J; bases not matched to a gene: 7. The CDR3 is made up of 14 amino acids.

This clonotype originated in a woman aged 55-70 years with active or convalescent COVID-19. The rearrangement joins TRBV19 to TRBJ1-1; 9 bases map to TRBD1. Sequencing was carried out using peripheral blood. Here the CDR3 DNA reads TGTGCCAGCACCCAGGACAGGGGTAACACTGAAGCTTTCTTT. This sequence encodes CASTQDRGNTEAFF.